This TCR beta chain emerged from a study of blood T cell repertoires in COVID-19 (dated by TCRdb to 2020 to 2022). Background for the entire study: Samples from collaborators originated in the United States, Italy and Spain and spanned both the acute and convalescent phases of COVID-19. Deeply sampled blood TCRbeta repertoires from subjects exposed to, actively infected with, or recovered from COVID-19 were included in the dataset. The sample metadata nearly always contained a de-identified subject ID, COVID-19 status, age in years and sex. The prospective study material was composed of cDNA or gDNA derived from T cells, B-cell-depleted T cells, or PBMCs. A freely available public database, intended as a resource for researchers studying the immune response to SARS-CoV-2, is where the repertoires were released. Samples were obtained from the ongoing ImmuneRACE study (first 160 participants) and from some 1,300 subjects provided by 6 global collaborators. Where HLA class I and class II types were available, the types were taken from metadata supplied by the sample provider, not from assay-based typing.

Comment on this clone: Its antigen is unknown. No qualities accompany the bases; no much larger clone lies one base away.

In Seattle, one collaborating source enrolled patients while the infection was active and tracked those patients longitudinally over the course of disease. Each collaborating institution followed its own protocols to collect whole blood in K2EDTA tubes. For TCRbeta analysis, collaborators shipped samples as frozen whole blood, isolated PBMCs, or DNA extracted from either of those sample types. Results and caveats for the whole study, not just this receptor: The quantity of clinical and demographic metadata differed by source and by participant and was supplied without curation.

The CDR3 spans 12 residues, from the cysteine through the phenylalanine. Only the CDR3 region is kept as DNA, spanning 36 bases read in frame from base 1. After removal of 3 bases from V and 11 bases from J, the junction retains 5 bases not matched to a gene. Reading the germline V gene (reference sequence) gives CDR1 SEHNR and CDR2 FQNEAQ. The immunoSEQ Assay, a bias-controlled multiplex PCR, was used to amplify TCRbeta CDR3 regions from genomic DNA. The study's own analysis went as follows. The number of nucleated cells in each sample was estimated by amplification of reference gene primers within the assay. Sequence reads were collapsed and filtered to measure the absolute abundance of every unique TCRbeta CDR3 rearrangement. For each sample, productive Simpson clonality was calculated as the square root of Simpson's diversity index over productive rearrangements. The immuneACCESS repertoire file appears here via TCRdb, limited to in-frame rearrangements. These files lack a portion of the clones; in checked studies, under half of the deficit traces to unresolved V genes, and the cause of the others is not known. Clone size and V and J calls were adopted from that table, with D and trimming inferred from the DNA. The sample yields 350,000 to 500,000 clones; around 90% were counted once. Of the sample, roughly 0.87% falls within the top ten clones.

This chain is built from TRBV7-9 and TRBJ1-1; the central 8 bases match TRBD1. Sequencing input: peripheral blood. The receptor comes from a man younger than 30 with COVID-19, enrolled during active disease. The CDR3 reads CASSLMDRAAFF. The bases are TGTGCCAGCAGCTTGATGGACAGGGCGGCTTTCTTT.